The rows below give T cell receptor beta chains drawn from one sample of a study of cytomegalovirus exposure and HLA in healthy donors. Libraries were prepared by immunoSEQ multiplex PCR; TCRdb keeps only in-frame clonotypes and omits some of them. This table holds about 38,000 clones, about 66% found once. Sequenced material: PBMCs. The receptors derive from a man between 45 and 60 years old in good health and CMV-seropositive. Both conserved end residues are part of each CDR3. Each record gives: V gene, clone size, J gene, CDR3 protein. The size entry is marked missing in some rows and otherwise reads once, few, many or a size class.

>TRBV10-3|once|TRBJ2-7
CAIRGPGREQYF
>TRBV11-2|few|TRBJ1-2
CASSLESQGFYGYTF
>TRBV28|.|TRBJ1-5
CASSRLVSGNQPQHF
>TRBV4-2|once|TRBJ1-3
CASSQDGGIGNTIYF
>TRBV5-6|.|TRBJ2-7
CASSPGTGGPYEQYF
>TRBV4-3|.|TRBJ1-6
CASSQTTDRWHSPLHF
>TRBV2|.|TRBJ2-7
CASRASRRWGASYEQYF
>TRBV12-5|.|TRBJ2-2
CASGPRQGTNTGELFF
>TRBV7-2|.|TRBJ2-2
CASKGRNTGELFF
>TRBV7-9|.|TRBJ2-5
CASSFDSEAQYF
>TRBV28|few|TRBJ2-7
CASSIQETLYEQYF
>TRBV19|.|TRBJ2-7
CASSIEGVEEQYF
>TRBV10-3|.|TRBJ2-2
CAISGDRTYTGELFF
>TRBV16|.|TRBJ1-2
CASSHAGGAGGYTF
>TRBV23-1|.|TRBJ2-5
CASSPGQGETQYF
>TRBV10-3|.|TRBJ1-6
CAIAEANNSPLHF
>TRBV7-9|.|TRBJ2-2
CASSSLGTVTGELFF
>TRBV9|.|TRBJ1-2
CASSVTGQTNYGYTF
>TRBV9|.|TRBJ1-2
CASSGTGTYGYTF
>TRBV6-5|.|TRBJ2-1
CASSGLAGGQNEQFF
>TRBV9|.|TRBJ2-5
CASSLLAGGETQYF
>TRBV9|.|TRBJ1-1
CASSVVPGDTEAFF
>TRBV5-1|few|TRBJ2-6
CASSVRYNSGANVLTF
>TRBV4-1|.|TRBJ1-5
CASSQLSSGNQPQHF
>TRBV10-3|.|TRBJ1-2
CAITLGRGYGYTF
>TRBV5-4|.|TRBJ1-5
CASSIFTGSGLLHNQPQHF
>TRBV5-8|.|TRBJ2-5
CASSVGQSQETQYF
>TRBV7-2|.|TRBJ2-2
CASSPFQGTNTGELFF
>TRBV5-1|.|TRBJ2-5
CASSSAPGGQETQYF
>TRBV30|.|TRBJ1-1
CAWTGGMNTEAFF
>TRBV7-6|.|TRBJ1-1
CASSLGGGGRTEAFF
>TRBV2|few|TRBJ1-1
CASMGETEAFF
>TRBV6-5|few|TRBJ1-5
CASKPGGNQPQHF
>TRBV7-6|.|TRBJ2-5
CASSLAGAGEQYF
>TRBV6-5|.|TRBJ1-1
CASSRNTEAFF
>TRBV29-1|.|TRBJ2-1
CSDETGGRQFF
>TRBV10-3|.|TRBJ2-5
CAIGGASGNPQETQYF
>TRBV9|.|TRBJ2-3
CASSKGLETDTQYF
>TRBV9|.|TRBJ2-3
CASSPPGADTQYF
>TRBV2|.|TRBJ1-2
CASREPGLYGYTF
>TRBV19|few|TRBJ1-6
CASGTGVSPLHF
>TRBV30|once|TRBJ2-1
CAWSVRTDEQFF
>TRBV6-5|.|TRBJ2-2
CASVQGERLFF
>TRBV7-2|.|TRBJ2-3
CASSLRDRYNTDTQYF
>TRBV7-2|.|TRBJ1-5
CASSSQVDRGGQPQHF
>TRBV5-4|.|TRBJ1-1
CASSLARGGTEAFF
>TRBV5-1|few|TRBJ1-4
CASSLIPGGSEKLFF
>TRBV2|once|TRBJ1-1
CASSGDRRGEAFF
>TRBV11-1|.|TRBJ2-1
CASSLMSGHNEQFF
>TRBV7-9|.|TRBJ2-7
CASSFYLEQGASYEQYF
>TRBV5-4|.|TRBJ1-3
CASSPDRGGNTIYF